The 15 T cell receptor beta chains below were found in one sample sequenced in a study of T-cell reconstitution after alpha-beta-depleted transplantation in children. The authors prepared the TCRbeta library with unique molecular identifiers. TCRdb passed the PCR reads through MiXCR, listing each CDR3 protein once. This sample carries 450,000 to 500,000 distinct CDR3 sequences, approximately 13% of them seen once, and the ten largest clones take around 5.6%. The source was PBMCs from the stem cell graft donor, collected from the stem cell graft. The receptors derive from a human donor who donated a stem cell graft to a child with combined immunodeficiency.

The V gene is TRBV24-1, the J gene TRBJ2-1; the D gene is possibly TRBD1 (7 bases). There are 15 residues in the CDR3. CDR1 is KGHDR, CDR2 SFDVKD, per germline. Between the trimmed V and J ends, which lost 2 bases and 6 bases, there was a span of 13 bases. The CDR3 nucleotides are TGTGCCACCAGTGATTCACAGGGGAGGCTCAATGAGCAGTTCTTC. It translates to CATSDSQGRLNEQFF.

This clonotype was observed at least ten times. This rearrangement joins TRBV4-2 to TRBJ2-7; no clear D. V dropped 0 bases and J dropped 3 bases, with 6 bases sitting between them. The germline gives CDR1 LGHNA, CDR2 YNFKEQ. CDR3 length: 13 residues. CDR3 residues: CASSQEGYYEQYF. Written as DNA, the CDR3 is TGTGCCAGCAGCCAAGAAGGGTACTACGAGCAGTACTTC.

The chain is built from TRBV9 and TRBJ2-7; D remains ambiguous. The CDR3 sequence is 13 residues long. Per germline, CDR1 SGDLS and CDR2 YYNGEE. Trimming removed 1 base from V and 4 bases from J, with 9 bases in between. CDR3 coding DNA: TGTGCCAGCAGCGTAAACCCCGGATACGAGCAGTACTTC. Amino acids: CASSVNPGYEQYF.

At least ten counts were recorded for this clonotype. The chain carries TRBV29-1 and TRBJ1-1; a possible D gene is TRBD1 (6 bases). Germline V CDR1 and CDR2: SQVTM, ANQGSEA. This CDR3 comprises 14 residues. V was pared by 3 bases and J by 5 bases, with 16 bases between. The DNA of the CDR3 is TGCAGCGTTGACGAGGGGGTAAGGCTGACTGAAGCTTTCTTT. It is translated as CSVDEGVRLTEAFF.

This clonotype was detected once. The chain couples TRBV11-2 to TRBJ1-5; TRBD1 might be the D (6 bases). Germline loops: CDR1 SGHAT, CDR2 FQNNGV. V lost 1 base, J lost 2 bases, and 15 bases lay in between. The CDR3 is made up of 17 amino acids. CDR3 coding DNA: TGTGCCAGCAGCTTAGGGGGGGGCCTTCGGGGCAATCAGCCCCAGCATTTT. Its protein product is CASSLGGGLRGNQPQHF.

This clonotype was detected only a few times. This chain connects TRBV5-1 to TRBJ2-2, with D tentatively TRBD1 (7 bases). The CDR3 extends over 16 amino acids. Between the trimmed V and J ends, which lost 6 bases and 1 base, there was a span of 16 bases. Germline V gives CDR1 SGHRS, CDR2 YFSETQ. This CDR3 reads CASTMDRTMNTGELFF. The CDR3 DNA reads as TGCGCCAGCACTATGGACAGGACTATGAACACCGGGGAGCTGTTTTTT.

Many counts were recorded for this clonotype. This chain uses TRBV5-1 with TRBJ2-3; TRBD2 matches 9 bases. In germline, CDR1 is SGHRS, CDR2 YFSETQ. The ends lost 0 bases at V and 3 bases at J; junction bases unmatched: 5. This CDR3 is 16 amino acids long. CDR3 sequence (DNA): TGCGCCAGCAGCTTGGAGTTTAGCGGGGGAACAGATACGCAGTATTTT. Translating it yields CASSLEFSGGTDTQYF.

There are many counts of this clonotype. CDR3: CSVRDRGRAYEQYF. CDR3 bases: TGCAGCGTGAGGGACAGGGGGCGCGCCTACGAGCAGTACTTC. The chain is built from TRBV29-1 and TRBJ2-7, with 12 bases lining up with TRBD1. Trimming took 6 bases from V and 2 from J; bases not matched to a gene: 5. CDR1 is SQVTM, CDR2 ANQGSEA, per germline. The CDR3 is 14 residues long.

This clonotype was seen only a few times. The chain couples TRBV3-1 to TRBJ2-6, with D perhaps matching TRBD1 (6 bases). The CDR3 has 19 amino acids. V lost 1 base and J 3 bases, leaving 19 bases between the germline ends. Germline loops: CDR1 LGHDT, CDR2 YNNKEL (reference sequence). In DNA form, the CDR3 reads TGTGCCAGCAGCCAAGCACTAGGGGGACGGCCTCGTGGGGCCAACGTCCTGACTTTC. It translates to CASSQALGGRPRGANVLTF.

This clonotype showed up many times. V is TRBV7-2 and J is TRBJ2-5; 10 nucleotides agree with TRBD2. The ends lost 5 bases at V and 3 bases at J; junction bases unmatched: 9. Germline lookup yields CDR1 SGHTA and CDR2 FQGNSA. The CDR3 consists of 16 residues. The CDR3 bases are TGTGCCAGCAGCCCAACTAGCGGGATGGGAGAAGAGACCCAGTACTTC. The encoded protein is CASSPTSGMGEETQYF.

This clonotype was counted a few times. V and J are TRBV24-1 and TRBJ2-1; D might be TRBD1 (6 bases). Germline CDR1 and CDR2: KGHDR and SFDVKD. This CDR3 contains 13 residues. Trimming took off 5 bases at V and 10 bases at J, with 14 bases between the two ends. The CDR3 nucleotides are TGTGCCACCAGTGGAACAGGGATTCGGGAGCAGTTCTTC. Encoded protein: CATSGTGIREQFF.

This clonotype turned up a few times. The genes are TRBV4-3 and TRBJ2-3, with unresolved D. The CDR3 spans 13 residues. V was trimmed by 5 bases and J by 0 bases, leaving 6 bases between them. CDR1 LGHNA and CDR2 YSLEER come from the germline V gene. The DNA for the CDR3 is TGCGCCAGCAGCGATGATAGCACAGATACGCAGTATTTT. Protein product: CASSDDSTDTQYF.

The chain has TRBV2 and TRBJ2-4; TRBD2 matches 9 bases. Unmatched junction bases numbered 8, after V lost 3 bases and J lost 2 bases. The CDR3 contains 17 residues. Germline CDR1 reads SNHLY; CDR2 reads FYNNEI. The CDR3 bases are TGTGCCAGCAGTGAGGGTTTCAGCGGGAGGTCCAAAAACATTCAGTACTTC. It translates to CASSEGFSGRSKNIQYF.

This clonotype was recorded many times. This chain uses TRBV6-2 or TRBV6-3 with TRBJ2-7, with D tentatively TRBD2 (7 bases). Germline V gene lookup returns CDR1 MNHEY and CDR2 SVGEGT. The ends were cut back, 8 bases at V and 2 bases at J, with 19 bases in the middle. The CDR3 is made up of 15 amino acids. The DNA of the CDR3 is TGTGCCAGCCGGCGGATAAGAGGGGGGGCCTACGAGCAGTACTTC. Translation: CASRRIRGGAYEQYF.

The chain carries TRBV5-1 and TRBJ2-1, with D perhaps TRBD1 or TRBD2 (6 bases each). The CDR3 loop spans 16 amino acids. Germline V CDR1 and CDR2: SGHRS, YFSETQ. V lost 4 bases to trimming and J lost 0 bases, with 14 bases between them. CDR3 in amino acids: CASSPKGGSSYNEQFF. CDR3 DNA: TGCGCCAGCAGCCCCAAAGGGGGGAGCTCCTACAATGAGCAGTTCTTC.